This T cell receptor beta chain was observed in a study of human T cells and chemical hapten exposure. Study-level information: Weekly administration of diphenylcyclopropenone to the scalp of patients continued throughout the roughly 22-week study. Findings and caveats of the study: Healthy individuals' immune responses may differ from those of donors, who had alopecia. In comparison with controls, expanded TCRs gave rise to a significantly larger number of large CDR3 similarity clusters.

In the study's own analysis: TCRs per sample had a median of approximately 88,000 and ranged from roughly 23,224 to 700,000. One entry per CDR3 protein results from TCRdb running MiXCR on the RACE reads. TCRdb assigned the V and J calls; the authors' analysis was not used. In the table there are about 120,000 distinct CDR3 sequences, roughly 13% of which are singletons. Documented time point: patch test 1, 2 weeks after DPC sensitization. Noted treatment: therapeutic diphenylcyclopropenone sensitization with weekly scalp DPC. Trimming at V came to 5 bases and at J to 5 bases, leaving 3 bases not matched to a gene. Germline values: CDR1 MNHEY, CDR2 SVGEGT. The CDR3 is made up of 13 amino acids. This clonotype was observed a handful of times. The antigen is unknown.

This sequence was found in a man aged 18-30 years with alopecia areata. Some clones in this sample may be carry-over from other donors' samples. This chain connects TRBV6-2 or TRBV6-3 to TRBJ1-1; 9 bases are shared with TRBD1. This material consisted of whole blood, taken in connection with sensitization to the hapten diphenylcyclopropenone (DPC). The CDR3 protein is CASSGTGWTEAFF. The DNA for the CDR3 is TGTGCCAGCAGTGGGACAGGGTGGACTGAAGCTTTCTTT.